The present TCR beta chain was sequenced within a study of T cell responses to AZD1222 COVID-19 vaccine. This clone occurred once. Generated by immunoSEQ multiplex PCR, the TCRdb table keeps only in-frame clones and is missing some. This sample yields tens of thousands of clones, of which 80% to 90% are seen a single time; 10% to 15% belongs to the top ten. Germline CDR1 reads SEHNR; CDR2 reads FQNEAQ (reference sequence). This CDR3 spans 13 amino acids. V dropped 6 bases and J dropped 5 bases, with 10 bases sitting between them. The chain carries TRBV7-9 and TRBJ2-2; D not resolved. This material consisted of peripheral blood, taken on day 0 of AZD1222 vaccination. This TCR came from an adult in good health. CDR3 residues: CASRAVETGELFF. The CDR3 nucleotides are TGTGCCAGCAGGGCCGTGGAGACCGGGGAGCTGTTTTTT.